This passage covers 27 T cell receptor beta chains from one sample sequenced in a study of OX40 agonist ivuxolimab in advanced cancers. Measured with immunoSEQ multiplex PCR; TCRdb has only the in-frame clones, and not every one. The table shows under 20,000 clones, with about nine tenths occurring only once. This specimen consisted of CD4+ or CD8+ T cells sorted from blood, obtained in a trial of the OX40 agonist ivuxolimab. All receptors derive from an adult with an advanced solid tumor such as melanoma, head and neck, liver or kidney cancer.

The V gene is TRBV2, the J gene TRBJ1-4; D is unclear. The germline V and J ends were trimmed by 4 bases and 7 bases, with 13 bases remaining between them. Looked up from germline, CDR1 is SNHLY and CDR2 is FYNNEI. CDR3 length equals 14 residues. Written as DNA, the CDR3 is TGTGCCAGCAGTGCGGGCAGAGGGATTGAAAAACTGTTTTTT. This sequence encodes CASSAGRGIEKLFF.

J is TRBJ1-1 and V is TRBV9; tentative D call: TRBD1 (6 bases). Germline values: CDR1 SGDLS, CDR2 YYNGEE. The ends were cut back, 7 bases at V and 1 base at J, with 14 bases in the middle. The CDR3 length is 14 residues. In nucleotides, the CDR3 is TGTGCCAGCGGGAAGGGGGGGCGGAACACTGAAGCTTTCTTT. Encoded protein: CASGKGGRNTEAFF. Variable domain in full (rest from reference TRBV9 and TRBJ1-1): DSGVTQTPKHLITATGQRVTLRCSPRSGDLSVYWYQQSLDQGLQFLIQYYNGEERAKGNILERFSAQQFPDLHSELNLSSLELGDSALYFCASGKGGRNTEAFFGQGTRLTVV.

For the CDR3, the DNA is TGTGCTAGTGGTTTGCTACTTCGGGGACTAGCGGGCGCACGGCGGGAGCAGTTCTTC. Encoded protein: CASGLLLRGLAGARREQFF. The gene calls are TRBV12-5 and TRBJ2-1; 12 bases map to TRBD2. The germline V gene encodes CDR1 LGHNT and CDR2 FRNRAP. This CDR3 comprises 19 residues. V shed 2 bases and J 10 bases; nucleotides not matched to a gene: 18.

This rearrangement joins TRBV7-9 to TRBJ2-3; D uncertain. The CDR3 is 12 amino acids. The germline V gene encodes CDR1 SEHNR and CDR2 FQNEAQ (reference sequence). V dropped 5 bases and J dropped 0 bases, with 3 bases sitting between them. The CDR3 here is CASSLSTDTQYF. The CDR3 region has the DNA TGTGCCAGCAGCCTCAGCACAGATACGCAGTATTTT.

The V call is TRBV9, the J call TRBJ1-1, with a tentative D call TRBD1 (5 bases). Germline CDR1 SGDLS, CDR2 YYNGEE. The V and J ends lost 4 bases and 1 base respectively, with 8 bases between them. There are 13 residues in the CDR3. In DNA form, the CDR3 reads TGTGCCAGCAGCCTGACAGAGAACACTGAAGCTTTCTTT. As protein: CASSLTENTEAFF.

The chain combines TRBV4-1 with TRBJ2-7; no clear D gene. CDR1 is MGHRA and CDR2 is YSYEKL in the germline V gene. V dropped 1 base and J dropped 0 bases, with 4 bases sitting between them. There are 13 residues in the CDR3. The CDR3 loop reads CASSQGASYEQYF. CDR3 bases: TGCGCCAGCAGCCAAGGGGCCTCCTACGAGCAGTACTTC.

The chain has TRBV27 and TRBJ2-7, with D possibly being TRBD1 (6 bases). The CDR3 is 14 residues long. Between the trimmed V and J ends, which lost 2 bases and 3 bases, there was a span of 11 bases. Germline CDR1 and CDR2: MNHEY and SMNVEV (reference sequence). The CDR3 is CASSLTGLGYEQYF. The CDR3 DNA follows: TGTGCCAGCAGTTTAACAGGGCTAGGCTACGAGCAGTACTTC.

CDR3 amino acids: CASSLRASLRDEQFF. DNA for the CDR3: TGCGCCAGCAGCTTAAGGGCCTCCCTGAGGGATGAGCAGTTCTTC. The chain employs TRBV5-1 and TRBJ2-1, with D maybe TRBD2 (5 bases). The CDR3 consists of 15 residues. Trimming took off 2 bases at V and 8 bases at J, with 17 bases between the two ends. Per the germline V gene, CDR1 is SGHRS and CDR2 is YFSETQ.

This clone was detected only a few times. The J gene is TRBJ1-1, the V gene TRBV28; D perhaps matches TRBD1 (5 bases). The V and J ends lost 0 bases and 5 bases respectively, with 10 bases between them. The CDR3 has 14 residues. Germline-derived CDR1 and CDR2 are MDHEN and SYDVKM. This chain's CDR3 is CASSLWRGSTEAFF. The CDR3 coding sequence is TGTGCCAGCAGTTTATGGAGGGGCTCTACTGAAGCTTTCTTT.

The chain uses TRBV5-8 and TRBJ2-1; perhaps TRBD2 as D (6 bases). This CDR3 contains 15 residues. Germline loops: CDR1 SGHTS, CDR2 YDEGEE. V was cut by 4 bases and J by 6 bases, with 17 bases left in between. The CDR3 DNA reads TGTGCCAGCAGCCCGGGAGTCGCTAGCTCCAATGAGCAGTTCTTC. Translated, it gives CASSPGVASSNEQFF.

The chain is built from TRBV27 and TRBJ2-7; TRBD2 matches at 11 bases. V was pared by 4 bases and J by 6 bases, with 8 bases of the junction left unmatched. CDR1 and CDR2 from the germline V gene are MNHEY and SMNVEV (reference sequence). The CDR3 is 15 residues long. The CDR3 DNA is TGTGCCAGCAGTTCCATCCTAGCGGGAGGACCCGAGCAGTACTTC. Encoded protein: CASSSILAGGPEQYF.

This clone was counted only a few times. The CDR3 DNA reads TGCGCCAGCAGCCAAGAAGCGCTCTCCTACAATGAGCAGTTCTTC. It translates to CASSQEALSYNEQFF. The chain combines TRBV4-1 with TRBJ2-1; D is ambiguous. The CDR3 covers 15 residues. The germline V gene encodes CDR1 MGHRA and CDR2 YSYEKL. V gave up 0 bases and J gave up 0 bases, with 6 bases separating them.

This clone showed up just once. This chain joins TRBV5-1 and TRBJ2-5; D unresolved. This CDR3 region has 13 residues. Trimming removed 5 bases at V and 4 bases at J, with 12 bases between. Germline lookup yields CDR1 SGHRS and CDR2 YFSETQ. The CDR3 DNA reads TGCGCCAGCAGTTCTCTACCGTTAGAGACCCAGTACTTC. It translates to CASSSLPLETQYF.

Here the CDR3 DNA reads TGTGCCAGCAGTTACGTCAGCGGGTCTACTGAAGCTTTCTTT. This translates into CASSYVSGSTEAFF. This chain connects TRBV6-5 to TRBJ1-1, with D unresolved. CDR3 length: 14 amino acids. Between the trimmed V and J ends, which lost 2 bases and 5 bases, there was a span of 12 bases. Germline CDR1 MNHEY, CDR2 SVGAGI.

About this clone: The sample contains more than one DNA sequence encoding this CDR3. This chain connects TRBV4-1 to TRBJ2-3; no firm D call. Trimming took off 0 bases at V and 2 bases at J, with 6 bases between the two ends. Germline loops: CDR1 MGHRA, CDR2 YSYEKL. The CDR3 contains 14 residues. Here the CDR3 reads CASSQEVPTDTQYF. CDR3 DNA: TGCGCCAGCAGCCAAGAGGTGCCCACAGATACGCAGTATTTT.

The chain couples TRBV6-5 to TRBJ2-7; TRBD2 matches at 7 bases. Trimming took 6 bases from V and 0 from J; bases not matched to a gene: 8. The V gene's germline CDR1 is MNHEY and CDR2 SVGAGI. The CDR3 sequence is 15 residues long. In DNA form, the CDR3 reads TGTGCCAGCAGACCAACTCTAGCGGACTCCTACGAGCAGTACTTC. Translation gives CASRPTLADSYEQYF.

The chain carries TRBV6-6 and TRBJ1-5, with D perhaps matching TRBD1 (6 bases). V was trimmed by 6 bases and J by 6 bases, leaving 15 bases between them. CDR3 length: 14 residues. Germline V gene lookup returns CDR1 MNHNY and CDR2 SVGAGI (reference sequence). The DNA for the CDR3 is TGTGCCAGCAGCCTCCTGGGGGCCCGTCAGCCCCAGCATTTT. This translates into CASSLLGARQPQHF.

V is TRBV5-1 and J is TRBJ1-1; D is unclear. CDR1 is SGHRS, CDR2 YFSETQ, per germline. Trimming removed 4 bases from V and 1 base from J, with 8 bases in between. This CDR3 is built from 13 residues. CDR3 nucleotide sequence: TGCGCCAGCAGCGTCGACGGGAACACTGAAGCTTTCTTT. Translation: CASSVDGNTEAFF. The full variable domain, its missing parts supplied by reference TRBV5-1 and TRBJ1-1, is KAGVTQTPRYLIKTRGQQVTLSCSPISGHRSVSWYQQTPGQGLQFLFEYFSETQRNKGNFPGRFSGRQFSNSRSEMNVSTLELGDSALYLCASSVDGNTEAFFGQGTRLTVV.

This clone was seen a single time. This chain joins TRBV19 and TRBJ2-1, with TRBD2 matching over 8 bases. V trimming: 8 bases; J trimming: 2 bases; junction bases outside the gene matches: 8. The CDR3 contains 15 residues. Germline V gene sequence: CDR1 LNHDA, CDR2 SQIVND (reference sequence). CDR3 protein: CASAPAGGTYNEQFF. DNA of the CDR3: TGTGCCAGTGCCCCGGCGGGAGGTACCTACAATGAGCAGTTCTTC.

This sequence joins TRBV30 and TRBJ2-1; unclear D gene. The CDR3 totals 15 residues. CDR1 is GTSNPN, CDR2 SVGIG, per germline (reference sequence). Trimming took 0 bases from V and 2 from J, leaving 11 bases between them. The CDR3 loop reads CAWSVSPRTYNEQFF. The CDR3 region has the DNA TGTGCCTGGAGTGTATCCCCCCGGACCTACAATGAGCAGTTCTTC.

The chain joins TRBV6-5 to TRBJ2-3, with 10 bases aligning to TRBD1. Germline loops: CDR1 MNHEY, CDR2 SVGAGI. CDR3 length equals 13 residues. The ends lost 6 bases at V and 4 bases at J; junction bases unmatched: 1. The CDR3 loop reads CASRDRGADTQYF. As DNA, the CDR3 is TGTGCCAGCAGGGACAGGGGGGCAGATACGCAGTATTTT.

The chain links TRBV28 to TRBJ1-1; D is undetermined. The V gene lost 6 bases and the J gene lost 7 bases, with 12 bases spanning the gap. Per the germline V gene, CDR1 is MDHEN and CDR2 is SYDVKM. The CDR3 covers 12 residues. CDR3 loop: CASSSTWSEAFF. CDR3 bases: TGTGCCAGCAGCTCCACATGGAGTGAAGCTTTCTTT.

This clone was seen a single time. The V and J genes are TRBV19 and TRBJ2-7, with D hard to call. V lost 6 bases to trimming and J lost 0 bases, with 3 bases between them. The CDR3 extends over 11 amino acids. CDR1 is LNHDA, CDR2 SQIVND, per germline (reference sequence). The CDR3 is CASRSSYEQYF. The CDR3 nucleotides read TGTGCCAGTAGGAGCTCCTACGAGCAGTACTTC.

The J gene is TRBJ2-7, the V gene TRBV4-1; D call uncertain. The CDR3 runs 13 residues. Per the germline V gene, CDR1 is MGHRA and CDR2 is YSYEKL. V was shortened by 0 bases and J by 3 bases, with 6 bases between the two germline ends. CDR3 nucleotides: TGCGCCAGCAGCCAAGATCCGGACTACGAGCAGTACTTC. It translates to CASSQDPDYEQYF.

This clone was recorded a few times. This chain joins TRBV11-3 and TRBJ2-7; 11 bases match TRBD1. Germline V gives CDR1 SGHNT, CDR2 YENEEA. With V trimmed by 5 bases and J by 3 bases, 6 bases remained unmatched. The CDR3 consists of 15 residues. The CDR3: CASSPGTGGFYEQYF. CDR3 coding DNA: TGTGCCAGCAGCCCCGGGACAGGGGGATTCTACGAGCAGTACTTC.

The chain combines TRBV10-3 with TRBJ2-7; 10 bases agree with TRBD2. The V and J ends lost 6 bases and 2 bases, in that order; junction bases with no gene match: 10. This CDR3 region has 16 residues. Looked up from germline, CDR1 is ENHRY and CDR2 is SYGVKD. CDR3 coding DNA: TGTGCCATCAGGAAGATTTTAGCGGGGGGTACCTACGAGCAGTACTTC. It codes for CAIRKILAGGTYEQYF.

The J gene is TRBJ2-4, the V gene TRBV15; D call uncertain. Germline lookup yields CDR1 LNHNV and CDR2 YYDKDF (reference sequence). V lost 0 bases and J lost 4, with 16 bases in between. The CDR3 covers 17 residues. CDR3 protein: CATSRDRSVNRKNIQYF. Here the CDR3 DNA reads TGTGCCACCAGCAGAGATCGAAGTGTCAACAGAAAAAACATTCAGTACTTC. Full variable domain (missing parts from reference TRBV15 and TRBJ2-4): DAMVIQNPRYQVTQFGKPVTLSCSQTLNHNVMYWYQQKSSQAPKLLFHYYDKDFNNEADTPDNFQSRRPNTSFCFLDIRSPGLGDTAMYLCATSRDRSVNRKNIQYFGAGTRLSVL.